The 24 T cell receptor beta chains below come from one sample, sequenced in a study of radiation and T cells in renal cell carcinoma. Data came from immunoSEQ multiplex PCR; TCRdb stores just in-frame clones and leaves some out. There are around 160,000 clones in the sample; about 85% occur only once, and over 3.5% lies in the top ten. Regarding time point: baseline pretreatment blood. Treatment here: 15 Gy SBRT to primary tumor, nephrectomy 4 weeks later. The sequences come from blood, collected from a patient whose treatment included radiotherapy and nephrectomy. The source of these receptors is a woman in her sixties or seventies with renal cell carcinoma.

Only one count was recorded for this clone. This chain uses TRBV7-9 with TRBJ1-5; D not resolved. V lost 3 bases and J 0 bases, leaving 6 bases between the germline ends. Per the germline V gene, CDR1 is SEHNR and CDR2 is FQNEAQ (reference sequence). The CDR3 is made up of 14 amino acids. CDR3 coding DNA: TGTGCCAGCAGCTTTGATAATAGCAATCAGCCCCAGCATTTT. Its translation: CASSFDNSNQPQHF.

The chain employs TRBV2 and TRBJ2-1; D is possibly TRBD1 (6 bases). This CDR3 is built from 12 residues. Trimming cost V 9 bases and J 6 bases, with 12 bases left between them. CDR1 and CDR2 from the germline V gene are SNHLY and FYNNEI. The CDR3 nucleotides are TGTGCCAGTACTGGGGGCGGCAATGAGCAGTTCTTC. It specifies CASTGGGNEQFF.

V is TRBV11-3 and J is TRBJ2-7; TRBD1 might be the D (5 bases). This CDR3 spans 14 amino acids. Per germline, CDR1 SGHNT and CDR2 YENEEA. The V end was cut by 5 bases, the J end by 5 bases, with 16 bases between. CDR3 sequence reads: CASSPGMGPDEQYF. CDR3 coding DNA: TGTGCCAGCAGCCCTGGGATGGGGCCGGACGAGCAGTACTTC.

This clone came up once. The J gene is TRBJ1-5, the V gene TRBV15; 7 bases are a match to TRBD1. J gave up 3 bases and V 1 base, and 9 bases lay outside the gene matches. Per the germline V gene, CDR1 is LNHNV and CDR2 is YYDKDF (reference sequence). This CDR3 has 17 residues. The CDR3, as DNA: TGTGCCACCAGCAGAGTCAAAGGGGGCTTGGACAATCAGCCCCAGCATTTT. This gives the protein CATSRVKGGLDNQPQHF.

V is TRBV7-2 and J is TRBJ2-1, with D perhaps matching TRBD1 or TRBD2 (5 bases each). The CDR3 runs to 15 residues. Germline CDR1 SGHTA, CDR2 FQGNSA. Trimming took 5 bases from V and 4 from J, leaving 15 bases between them. The CDR3 region has the DNA TGTGCCAGCAGCCACCGGGACGGAGAGTACAATGAGCAGTTCTTC. It translates to CASSHRDGEYNEQFF.

CDR3 sequence reads: CASSVTRAYEQYF. The CDR3 DNA sequence: TGTGCCAGCAGCGTGACTAGGGCCTACGAGCAGTACTTC. The chain combines TRBV2 with TRBJ2-7, with D perhaps matching TRBD2 (6 bases). V shed 6 bases and J shed 2 bases, with 11 bases lying between them. The CDR3 has 13 residues. Germline loops: CDR1 SNHLY, CDR2 FYNNEI.

The chain couples TRBV19 to TRBJ2-7, with a possible D match to TRBD2 (6 bases). The CDR3 covers 14 residues. V lost 2 bases, J lost 4 bases, and 12 bases lay in between. From germline, CDR1 is LNHDA and CDR2 SQIVND (reference sequence). The CDR3 loop is CASSIRRGPYEQYF. CDR3 nucleotide sequence: TGTGCCAGTAGTATAAGGCGGGGACCTTACGAGCAGTACTTC.

The rearrangement links TRBV2 to TRBJ1-6; D gene ambiguous. This CDR3 is 12 amino acids long. Germline V CDR1 and CDR2: SNHLY, FYNNEI. V lost 7 bases to trimming and J lost 7 bases, with 8 bases between them. The CDR3 protein is CASKFGNSPLHF. DNA for the CDR3: TGTGCCAGCAAATTCGGCAATTCACCCCTCCACTTT.

The rearrangement joins TRBV28 to TRBJ1-4; 7 nucleotides line up with TRBD1. The J segment lost 3 bases and the V segment lost 4 bases, leaving 8 bases of the junction unmatched. CDR1 is MDHEN and CDR2 is SYDVKM in the germline V gene. This CDR3 is built from 16 residues. The CDR3 here is CASSSARTGANEKLFF. CDR3 nucleotides: TGTGCCAGCAGTTCCGCCAGAACAGGGGCTAATGAAAAACTGTTTTTT.

The V gene is TRBV19, the J gene TRBJ2-3, with 9 positions matching TRBD1. Germline lookup yields CDR1 LNHDA and CDR2 SQIVND (reference sequence). V gave up 4 bases and J gave up 5 bases; unmatched junction bases: 10. The CDR3 runs to 16 residues. The CDR3: CASSNRPGQGQDTQYF. In DNA, the CDR3 is TGTGCCAGTAGTAACCGACCGGGACAGGGACAAGATACGCAGTATTTT.

This clone was observed a few times. This rearrangement joins TRBV29-1 to TRBJ1-1; tentatively, D is TRBD1 (6 bases). The V and J ends lost 8 bases and 8 bases respectively, with 21 bases between them. The CDR3 spans 13 residues. Germline V lookup: CDR1 SQVTM, CDR2 ANQGSEA. The CDR3 here is CSHWVGGPNEAFF. In nucleotides, the CDR3 is TGCAGCCACTGGGTCGGGGGGCCCAACGAAGCTTTCTTT.

The rearrangement uses TRBV15 and TRBJ2-2, with TRBD2 identical over 7 bases. The V and J ends lost 1 base and 5 bases, in that order; junction bases with no gene match: 4. This CDR3 has 15 residues. Germline V gene data show CDR1 as LNHNV and CDR2 as YYDKDF (reference sequence). The CDR3 region is CATSRGLAVTGELFF. The CDR3 coding sequence is TGTGCCACCAGCAGAGGGCTAGCGGTGACCGGGGAGCTGTTTTTT.

The V call is TRBV5-4, the J call TRBJ2-1; 9 nucleotides line up with TRBD1. This CDR3 is built from 14 residues. The V segment lost 3 bases and the J segment 4 bases; nucleotides outside the gene matches: 2. Germline lookup yields CDR1 SGHNT and CDR2 YYREEE (reference sequence). The CDR3 coding sequence is TGTGCCAGCAGCTCAGGGACAGGGTACAATGAGCAGTTCTTC. Its translation is CASSSGTGYNEQFF.

In this sample, this clone turned up once. V gene TRBV5-4 combines with J gene TRBJ2-5, with TRBD2 identical over 8 bases. V lost 0 bases, J lost 0 bases, and 4 bases stayed unmatched. Germline assignment: CDR1 SGHNT and CDR2 YYREEE (reference sequence). The CDR3 loop spans 16 amino acids. The CDR3 region is CASSLAVAGYQETQYF. CDR3 DNA sequence: TGTGCCAGCAGCTTGGCGGTAGCGGGGTACCAAGAGACCCAGTACTTC.

This clone showed up just once. The gene calls are TRBV28 and TRBJ1-5; 8 positions agree with TRBD1. This CDR3 comprises 15 residues. The germline V gene encodes CDR1 MDHEN and CDR2 SYDVKM. V shed 1 base, J shed 6 bases, and the junction held 5 bases outside the gene matches. CDR3 nucleotide sequence: TGTGCCAGCAGTTTATCAGGGGGCGCGGGTCAGCCCCAGCATTTT. It yields the protein CASSLSGGAGQPQHF.

DNA for the CDR3: TGTGCCAGCAGCGCCGACGATGGCGCAGATACGCAGTATTTT. Translating gives CASSADDGADTQYF. The chain employs TRBV7-2 and TRBJ2-3; D is undetermined. The CDR3 has 14 amino acids. Germline V gives CDR1 SGHTA, CDR2 FQGNSA. The V end lost 5 bases, the J end lost 4 bases, and 13 bases lay between the germline ends.

This clone was seen only a few times. The sample holds other DNA sequences that translate to the same CDR3. The rearrangement uses TRBV5-6 and TRBJ1-5, with D tentatively TRBD1 (5 bases). Trimming pared 4 bases from V and 0 bases from J, leaving 8 bases between. Germline V CDR1 and CDR2: SGHDT, YYEEEE. This CDR3 is 14 amino acids long. CDR3 residues: CASSGGYSNQPQHF. CDR3 nucleotides: TGTGCCAGCAGCGGGGGATATAGCAATCAGCCCCAGCATTTT.

This chain joins TRBV6-5 and TRBJ2-7, with TRBD1 matching 9 bases. The CDR3 is made up of 15 amino acids. With V trimmed by 6 bases and J by 4 bases, 10 bases remained unmatched. Germline V gene data show CDR1 as MNHEY and CDR2 as SVGAGI. Here the CDR3 DNA reads TGTGCCAGCAGCCAAAAACAGGGGGCTGCTTACGAGCAGTACTTC. This sequence encodes CASSQKQGAAYEQYF.

The chain is built from TRBV7-2 and TRBJ2-7, with TRBD2 matching over 12 bases. Germline CDR1 is SGHTA and CDR2 is FQGNSA. CDR3 length equals 17 residues. The V gene end was trimmed by 5 bases and the J gene end by 3 bases; junction bases not matched to a gene: 11. CDR3 amino acids: CASSVRVSGLAGYEQYF. CDR3 bases: TGTGCCAGCAGCGTTCGGGTCTCGGGACTAGCGGGCTACGAGCAGTACTTC.

The rearrangement joins TRBV5-6 to TRBJ2-3; a weak D match, TRBD1 (5 bases). Per the germline V gene, CDR1 is SGHDT and CDR2 is YYEEEE. Trimming shortened V by 0 bases and J by 3 bases, and 8 bases separated the two germline ends. CDR3 length: 14 residues. CDR3 in amino acids: CASSLVQGTDTQYF. CDR3 bases: TGTGCCAGCAGCTTGGTTCAGGGTACAGATACGCAGTATTTT. The entire variable domain, with the rest obtained from reference TRBV5-6 and TRBJ2-3, is as follows: DAGVTQSPTHLIKTRGQQVTLRCSPKSGHDTVSWYQQALGQGPQFIFQYYEEEERQRGNFPDRFSGHQFPNYSSELNVNALLLGDSALYLCASSLVQGTDTQYFGPGTRLTVL.

This chain joins TRBV19 and TRBJ1-5, with 9 bases that match TRBD1. The V and J ends lost 7 bases and 2 bases, in that order; junction bases with no gene match: 18. CDR1 is LNHDA and CDR2 is SQIVND in the germline V gene (reference sequence). The CDR3 loop spans 19 amino acids. The CDR3 sequence: CASMEVRTGARRGNQPQHF. CDR3 nucleotides: TGTGCCAGTATGGAGGTAAGGACAGGGGCCCGGAGGGGCAATCAGCCCCAGCATTTT.

The chain uses TRBV7-9 and TRBJ2-5; unclear D gene. This CDR3 is built from 14 residues. V was pared by 5 bases and J by 3 bases, with 13 bases between. Germline loops: CDR1 SEHNR, CDR2 FQNEAQ (reference sequence). CDR3 bases: TGTGCCAGCAGCCCCCAGCGATATAAAGAGACCCAGTACTTC. Translating it yields CASSPQRYKETQYF.

The chain links TRBV7-9 to TRBJ2-3; D may be TRBD2 (5 bases). Germline V gene data show CDR1 as SEHNR and CDR2 as FQNEAQ (reference sequence). The V gene lost 1 base and the J gene lost 0 bases, with 8 bases spanning the gap. The CDR3 is 15 residues long. CDR3 in amino acids: CASSLGGPSTDTQYF. For the CDR3, the DNA is TGTGCCAGCAGCTTAGGAGGGCCTAGCACAGATACGCAGTATTTT.

This chain uses TRBV7-8 with TRBJ2-7; 7 bases agree with TRBD1. CDR3 length: 15 amino acids. CDR1 is SGHVS and CDR2 is FQNEAQ in the germline V gene. V was clipped by 2 bases and J by 3 bases; unmatched bases: 7. Here the CDR3 reads CASSLRGQGDYEQYF. In DNA form, the CDR3 reads TGTGCCAGCAGCTTACGAGGTCAGGGGGACTACGAGCAGTACTTC. The full variable domain, in which reference TRBV7-8 and TRBJ2-7 provide the parts outside the CDR3, is GAGVSQSPRYKVAKRGQDVALRCDPISGHVSLFWYQQALGQGPEFLTYFQNEAQLDKSGLPSDRFFAERPEGSVSTLKIQRTQQEDSAVYLCASSLRGQGDYEQYFGPGTRLTVT.